This record concerns one TCR beta chain sequence. Its antigen is unidentified. The table came from immunoSEQ multiplex PCR; TCRdb's copy has only in-frame clones and leaves some out. The profile covers approximately 190,000 clones, with more than 75% appearing a single time and roughly an eighth taken by the ten largest. The data derive from a study of cytotoxic CD8 clonotypes in ibrutinib-treated CLL. Study details: Median treatment time before response sampling was over ten months, range 6 to 36. Study outcomes and limitations: Clonality went up at the time of ibrutinib response, stayed stable in sustained remission, and later dropped back toward its baseline level at progression. On treatment, the uncommon public clonotypes contracted or remained stable.

CDR3 length: 16 residues. Germline CDR1 is MGHRA and CDR2 is YSYEKL. V lost 4 bases to trimming and J lost 6 bases; unmatched junction nucleotides: 10. This sequence originates from a human donor with chronic lymphocytic leukemia. Sequencing used PBMCs, obtained after 12 months of ibrutinib treatment. V is TRBV4-1 and J is TRBJ2-7, with TRBD1 identical over 12 bases. This CDR3 is CASSRGTGTGGGEQYF. CDR3 nucleotide sequence: TGCGCCAGCAGCCGAGGAACCGGGACAGGGGGCGGCGAGCAGTACTTC.